This T cell receptor (beta chain) was documented in a study of CD8 T cells in Susac syndrome. Germline loops: CDR1 GTSNPN, CDR2 SVGIG (reference sequence). Losses at the gene ends were 3 bases for V and 4 bases for J; bases not matched to a gene: 10. The CDR3 is 15 residues long. The T cells that were sequenced for TCR beta were CD8+ and CD4+ cells from blood. The multiple sclerosis controls consisted of treatment-naive patients with relapsing-remitting disease, either stable or active. Isolation of CD8+ and CD4+ T cells was performed negatively, whereas enrichment of TEMRA cells was done by FACS. RNA, at about 0.5 to 1 ug, was reverse transcribed with random hexamers. Amplification of TCR beta CDR3 used immunoSEQ multiplex PCR across 54 Vbeta and 13 Jbeta. TCRdb re-called the immunoSEQ multiplex PCR reads through MiXCR, storing one row per CDR3 protein. The repertoire holds over 300,000 distinct CDR3 sequences, about 92% seen once, with over 0.065% in the top ten.

This sequence originates from a human donor with multiple sclerosis. The chain joins TRBV30 to TRBJ1-2; 8 nucleotides match TRBD1. The sample consisted of CD4+ T cells from PBMCs. CDR3 in amino acids: CAWSADRGGGYGYTF. DNA for the CDR3: TGTGCCTGGAGCGCCGACAGGGGTGGGGGCTATGGCTACACCTTC.